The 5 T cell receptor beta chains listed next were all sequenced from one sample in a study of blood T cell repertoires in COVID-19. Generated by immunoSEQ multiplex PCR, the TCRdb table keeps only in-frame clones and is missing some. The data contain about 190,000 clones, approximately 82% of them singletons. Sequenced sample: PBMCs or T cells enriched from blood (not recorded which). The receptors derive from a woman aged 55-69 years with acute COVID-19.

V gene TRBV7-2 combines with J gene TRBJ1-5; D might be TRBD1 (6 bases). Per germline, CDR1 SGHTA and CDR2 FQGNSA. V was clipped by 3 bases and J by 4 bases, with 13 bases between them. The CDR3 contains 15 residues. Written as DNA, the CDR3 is TGTGCCAGCAGCTTCCAGGGGCTTAGTAATCAGCCCCAGCATTTT. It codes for CASSFQGLSNQPQHF.

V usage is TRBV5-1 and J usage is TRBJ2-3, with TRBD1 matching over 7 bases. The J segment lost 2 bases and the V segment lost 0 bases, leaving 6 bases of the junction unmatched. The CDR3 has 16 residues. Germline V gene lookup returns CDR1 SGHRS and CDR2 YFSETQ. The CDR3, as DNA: TGCGCCAGCAGCTTGGACTCGACAGGGCCCACAGATACGCAGTATTTT. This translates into CASSLDSTGPTDTQYF.

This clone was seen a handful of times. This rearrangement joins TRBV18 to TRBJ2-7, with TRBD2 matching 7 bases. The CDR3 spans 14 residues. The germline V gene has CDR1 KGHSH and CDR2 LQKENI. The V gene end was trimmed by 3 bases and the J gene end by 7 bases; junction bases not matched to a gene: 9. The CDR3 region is CASSPGLAVIEQYV. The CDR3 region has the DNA TGTGCCAGCTCACCGGGGCTAGCGGTAATTGAGCAGTACGTC.

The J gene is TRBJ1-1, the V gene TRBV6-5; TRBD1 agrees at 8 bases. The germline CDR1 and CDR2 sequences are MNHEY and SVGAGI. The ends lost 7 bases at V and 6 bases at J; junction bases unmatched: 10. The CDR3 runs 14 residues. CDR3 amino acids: CASTSRQGSPEAFF. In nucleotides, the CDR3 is TGTGCCAGCACTAGCCGACAGGGGAGCCCTGAAGCTTTCTTT.

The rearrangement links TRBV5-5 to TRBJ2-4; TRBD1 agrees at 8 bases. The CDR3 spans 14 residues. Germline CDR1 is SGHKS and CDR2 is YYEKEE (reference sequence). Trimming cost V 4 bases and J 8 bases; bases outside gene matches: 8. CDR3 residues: CASSRDRPVDIQYF. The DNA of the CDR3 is TGTGCCAGCAGCAGGGACAGGCCCGTCGACATTCAGTACTTC.